The next 10 T cell receptor beta chains were all read from a single sample in a study of T cell responses to AZD1222 COVID-19 vaccine. Some clones are missing from TCRdb's copy, which holds only in-frame ones; the method was immunoSEQ multiplex PCR. The sample consists of some 120,000 clones, roughly four fifths of them appearing once. The sequences come from peripheral blood, collected on day 0 of AZD1222 vaccination. The receptors were gathered from an adult in good health.

The chain combines TRBV7-9 with TRBJ2-1; D is unclear. Germline V gene sequence: CDR1 SEHNR, CDR2 FQNEAQ (reference sequence). Deletions cut 3 bases from V and 0 bases from J, with 12 bases between. The CDR3 extends over 16 amino acids. The CDR3 DNA sequence: TGTGCCAGCAGCTTTACTACGGCCCGCTCCTACAATGAGCAGTTCTTC. Amino acids: CASSFTTARSYNEQFF.

This chain connects TRBV28 to TRBJ1-1, with unresolved D. CDR3 length equals 12 residues. Germline V gives CDR1 MDHEN, CDR2 SYDVKM. V lost 7 bases and J 3 bases, leaving 9 bases between the germline ends. The CDR3 DNA follows: TGTGCCAGCATAGGTGGGTACACTGAAGCTTTCTTT. As protein: CASIGGYTEAFF.

The chain links TRBV28 to TRBJ2-1; 7 bases are shared with TRBD2. Looked up from germline, CDR1 is MDHEN and CDR2 is SYDVKM. The CDR3 is 14 amino acids. Unmatched junction bases numbered 11, after V lost 7 bases and J lost 8 bases. The CDR3 loop reads CASTRAGVKDEQFF. Here the CDR3 DNA reads TGTGCCAGCACCCGGGCGGGAGTAAAAGATGAGCAGTTCTTC.

The CDR3 region is CASSYRASGGNEQFF. The CDR3 DNA sequence: TGTGCCAGCAGTTACCGGGCTAGCGGGGGGAATGAGCAGTTCTTC. The chain joins TRBV6-5 to TRBJ2-1; 11 nucleotides line up with TRBD2. CDR1 is MNHEY and CDR2 is SVGAGI in the germline V gene. J gave up 7 bases and V 2 bases, and 4 bases lay outside the gene matches. This CDR3 region has 15 residues.

The chain is built from TRBV11-2 and TRBJ2-2; 8 positions agree with TRBD2. CDR1 and CDR2 from the germline V gene are SGHAT and FQNNGV. The V segment lost 5 bases and the J segment 8 bases; nucleotides outside the gene matches: 10. The CDR3 sequence is 15 residues long. The chain's CDR3 is CASSLRPAGVGELFF. CDR3 DNA: TGTGCCAGCAGCCTGCGCCCAGCGGGAGTTGGGGAGCTGTTTTTT.

This sequence joins TRBV28 and TRBJ1-5; D gene ambiguous. CDR1 is MDHEN, CDR2 SYDVKM, per germline. Trimming cost V 9 bases and J 5 bases, with 5 bases left between them. CDR3 size: 10 residues. The CDR3 loop is CASNHQPQHF. CDR3 DNA: TGTGCCAGTAACCATCAGCCCCAGCATTTT.

This clone has only one observation. The chain couples TRBV7-8 to TRBJ2-5; 7 nucleotides match TRBD2. The germline V gene has CDR1 SGHVS and CDR2 FQNEAQ. V was pared by 2 bases and J by 2 bases, with 8 bases of the junction left unmatched. The CDR3 spans 16 residues. Here the CDR3 DNA reads TGTGCCAGCAGCTTATTTGGCGGGAGTGGACAAGAGACCCAGTACTTC. It yields the protein CASSLFGGSGQETQYF. Using reference TRBV7-8 and TRBJ2-5 for the parts outside the CDR3, the full variable domain is GAGVSQSPRYKVAKRGQDVALRCDPISGHVSLFWYQQALGQGPEFLTYFQNEAQLDKSGLPSDRFFAERPEGSVSTLKIQRTQQEDSAVYLCASSLFGGSGQETQYFGPGTRLLVL.

This rearrangement joins TRBV5-1 to TRBJ1-1; 7 nucleotides match TRBD1. The CDR3 totals 18 residues. V lost 4 bases and J lost 0; bases outside the gene matches: 15. Germline V gives CDR1 SGHRS, CDR2 YFSETQ. In nucleotides, the CDR3 is TGCGCCAGCAGCGATCATGCCAGGGGGGGACCGATGAACACTGAAGCTTTCTTT. Its protein product is CASSDHARGGPMNTEAFF.

The rearrangement links TRBV5-1 to TRBJ2-7; D remains unclear. This CDR3 comprises 14 residues. V lost 0 bases, J lost 3 bases, and 10 bases lay in between. Germline lookup yields CDR1 SGHRS and CDR2 YFSETQ. CDR3 coding DNA: TGCGCCAGCAGCTTGGCCGGGCCAAACTACGAGCAGTACTTC. As protein: CASSLAGPNYEQYF.

The chain couples TRBV7-2 to TRBJ1-5, with D perhaps TRBD1 (5 bases). Trimming stripped 4 bases from V and 6 bases from J, with 13 bases between. This CDR3 region has 14 residues. CDR1 and CDR2 from the germline V gene are SGHTA and FQGNSA. As DNA, the CDR3 is TGTGCCAGCAGCTCCACAGGAGGCAGTCAGCCCCAGCATTTT. Protein sequence: CASSSTGGSQPQHF.